This record looks at one T cell receptor beta chain sequence and its context. The CDR3 contains 12 residues. Per germline, CDR1 SNHLY and CDR2 FYNNEI. Combining a sample-barcoded 5' primer with a J-beta primer mix, a second PCR ran for roughly 7 to 11 cycles. TCRdb re-called the 5' RACE reads with MiXCR, one entry per CDR3 protein. Of about 800,000 distinct CDR3 sequences in the sample, 25% were seen once. The sample comes from a study of blood T cells in healthy people across ages. This sample was shared with a second study, whose subject was T cells of mothers and their children.

The clonotype comes from a boy under 18 in good health. This chain connects TRBV2 to TRBJ2-1; 7 bases map to TRBD2. The DNA end is a closer match to TRBJ2-7, so the J assignment may be wrong. The material sequenced was blood. CDR3 amino acids: CASSRTSGEQYF. CDR3 DNA sequence: TGTGCCAGCAGTCGGACTAGTGGGGAGCAGTACTTC.